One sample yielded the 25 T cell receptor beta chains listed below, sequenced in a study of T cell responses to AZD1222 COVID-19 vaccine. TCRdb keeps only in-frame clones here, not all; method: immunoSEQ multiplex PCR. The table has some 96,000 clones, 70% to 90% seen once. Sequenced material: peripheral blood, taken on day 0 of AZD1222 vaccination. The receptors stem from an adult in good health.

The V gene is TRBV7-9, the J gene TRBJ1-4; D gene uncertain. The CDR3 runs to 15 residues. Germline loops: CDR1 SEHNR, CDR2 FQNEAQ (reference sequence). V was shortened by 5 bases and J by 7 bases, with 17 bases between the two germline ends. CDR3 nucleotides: TGTGCCAGCAGCCAATTGACGGGAGGTGGTGAAAAACTGTTTTTT. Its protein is CASSQLTGGGEKLFF.

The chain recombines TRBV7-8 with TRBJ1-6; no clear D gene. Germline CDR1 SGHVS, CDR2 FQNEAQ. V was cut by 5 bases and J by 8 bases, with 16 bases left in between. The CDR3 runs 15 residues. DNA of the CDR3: TGTGCCAGCAGCCCTAGTAGGGTCCGCGATTCACCCCTCCACTTT. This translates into CASSPSRVRDSPLHF. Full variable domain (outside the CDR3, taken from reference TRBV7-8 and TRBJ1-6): GAGVSQSPRYKVAKRGQDVALRCDPISGHVSLFWYQQALGQGPEFLTYFQNEAQLDKSGLPSDRFFAERPEGSVSTLKIQRTQQEDSAVYLCASSPSRVRDSPLHFGNGTRLTVT.

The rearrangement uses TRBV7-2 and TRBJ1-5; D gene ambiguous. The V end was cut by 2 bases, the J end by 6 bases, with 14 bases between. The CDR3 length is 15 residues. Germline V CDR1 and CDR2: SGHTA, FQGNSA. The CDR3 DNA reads TGTGCCAGCAGCTTAATGGGCTATAATAGTCAGCCCCAGCATTTT. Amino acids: CASSLMGYNSQPQHF.

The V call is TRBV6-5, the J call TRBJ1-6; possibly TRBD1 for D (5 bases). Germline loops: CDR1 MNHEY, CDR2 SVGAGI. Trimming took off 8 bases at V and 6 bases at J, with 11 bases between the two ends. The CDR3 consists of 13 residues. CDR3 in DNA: TGTGCCAGCGTTAGGGACGGTAATTCACCCCTCCACTTT. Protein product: CASVRDGNSPLHF.

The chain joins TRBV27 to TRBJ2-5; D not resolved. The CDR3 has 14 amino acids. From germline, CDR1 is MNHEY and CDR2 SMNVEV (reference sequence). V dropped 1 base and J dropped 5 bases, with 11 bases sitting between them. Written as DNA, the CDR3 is TGTGCCAGCAGTTTATTGCTGGGGTCCGAGACCCAGTACTTC. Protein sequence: CASSLLLGSETQYF.

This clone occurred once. The CDR3 region is CASSAWTSAEQFF. DNA for the CDR3: TGTGCCAGCAGCGCCTGGACTAGCGCTGAGCAGTTCTTC. This chain joins TRBV9 and TRBJ2-1; 9 bases are shared with TRBD2. V was pared by 3 bases and J by 9 bases, with 4 bases of the junction left unmatched. CDR3 length: 13 amino acids. Germline lookup yields CDR1 SGDLS and CDR2 YYNGEE.

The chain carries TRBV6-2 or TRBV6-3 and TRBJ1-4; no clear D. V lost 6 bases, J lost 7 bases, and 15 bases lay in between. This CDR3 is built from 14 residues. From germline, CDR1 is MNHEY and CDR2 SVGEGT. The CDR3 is CASSLRPRIEKLFF. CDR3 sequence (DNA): TGTGCCAGCAGCCTTCGACCAAGGATTGAAAAACTGTTTTTT.

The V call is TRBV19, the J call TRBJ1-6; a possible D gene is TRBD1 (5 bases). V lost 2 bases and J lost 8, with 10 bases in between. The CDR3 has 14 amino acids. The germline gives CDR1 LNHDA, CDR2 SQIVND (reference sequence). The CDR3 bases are TGTGCCAGTAGTATACGGGGCCAGCATTCACCCCTCCACTTT. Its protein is CASSIRGQHSPLHF.

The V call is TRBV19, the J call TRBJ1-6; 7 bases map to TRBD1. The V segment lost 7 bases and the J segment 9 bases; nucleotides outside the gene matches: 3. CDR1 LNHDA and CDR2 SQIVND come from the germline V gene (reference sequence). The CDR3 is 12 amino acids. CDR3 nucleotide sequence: TGTGCCAGTAAGGGGGCAGGTTCACCCCTCCACTTT. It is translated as CASKGAGSPLHF.

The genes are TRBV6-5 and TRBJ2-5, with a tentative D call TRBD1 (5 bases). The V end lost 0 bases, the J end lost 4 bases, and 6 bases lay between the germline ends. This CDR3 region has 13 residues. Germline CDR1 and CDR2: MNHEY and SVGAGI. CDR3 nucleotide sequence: TGTGCCAGCAGTTACTCGACAGCAGAGACCCAGTACTTC. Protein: CASSYSTAETQYF.

Here the CDR3 DNA reads TGTGCCAGCAGCCAAGAATGGGGAGGGCGGTACGAGCAGTACTTC. Translated, it gives CASSQEWGGRYEQYF. V and J are TRBV3-1 (or the pseudogene TRBV3-2) and TRBJ2-7; TRBD2 aligns across 7 bases. The V gene's germline CDR1 is LGHDT and CDR2 YNNKEL (reference sequence). The CDR3 loop spans 15 amino acids. With 0 bases clipped from V and 4 bases from J, the junction kept 6 bases outside the gene matches.

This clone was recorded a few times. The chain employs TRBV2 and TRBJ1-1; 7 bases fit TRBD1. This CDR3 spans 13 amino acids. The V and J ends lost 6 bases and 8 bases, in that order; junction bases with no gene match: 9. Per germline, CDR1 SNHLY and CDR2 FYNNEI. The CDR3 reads CASSLGQAGEAFF. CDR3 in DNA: TGTGCCAGCAGCCTAGGACAGGCGGGGGAAGCTTTCTTT.

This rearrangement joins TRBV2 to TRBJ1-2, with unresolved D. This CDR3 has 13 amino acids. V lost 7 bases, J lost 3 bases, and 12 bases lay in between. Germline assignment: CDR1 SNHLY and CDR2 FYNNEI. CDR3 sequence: CASTVLNYYGYTF. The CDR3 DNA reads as TGTGCCAGCACCGTCTTAAATTACTATGGCTACACCTTC.

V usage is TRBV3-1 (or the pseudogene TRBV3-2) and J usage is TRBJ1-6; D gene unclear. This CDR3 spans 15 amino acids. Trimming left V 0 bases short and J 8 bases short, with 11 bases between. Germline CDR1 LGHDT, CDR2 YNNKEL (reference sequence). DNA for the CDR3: TGTGCCAGCAGCCAAGAAGCGCAGGCATATTCACCCCTCCACTTT. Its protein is CASSQEAQAYSPLHF.

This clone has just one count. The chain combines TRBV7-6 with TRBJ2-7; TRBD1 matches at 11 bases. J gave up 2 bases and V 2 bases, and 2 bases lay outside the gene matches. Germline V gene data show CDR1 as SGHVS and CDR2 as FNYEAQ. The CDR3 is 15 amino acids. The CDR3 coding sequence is TGTGCCAGCAGCTTATGGGACAGGGGGACCTACGAGCAGTACTTC. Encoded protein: CASSLWDRGTYEQYF.

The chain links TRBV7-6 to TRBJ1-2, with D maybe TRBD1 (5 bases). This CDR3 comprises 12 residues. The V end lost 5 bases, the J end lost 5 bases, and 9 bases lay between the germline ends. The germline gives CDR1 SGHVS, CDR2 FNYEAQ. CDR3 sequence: CASSQPGYGYTF. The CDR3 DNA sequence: TGTGCCAGCAGCCAACCAGGGTATGGCTACACCTTC.

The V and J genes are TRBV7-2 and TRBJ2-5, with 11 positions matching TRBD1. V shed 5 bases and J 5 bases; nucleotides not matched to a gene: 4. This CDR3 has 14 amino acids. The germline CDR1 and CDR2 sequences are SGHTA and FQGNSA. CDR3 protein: CASSADRGQETQYF. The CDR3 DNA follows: TGTGCCAGCAGCGCGGACAGGGGGCAGGAGACCCAGTACTTC.

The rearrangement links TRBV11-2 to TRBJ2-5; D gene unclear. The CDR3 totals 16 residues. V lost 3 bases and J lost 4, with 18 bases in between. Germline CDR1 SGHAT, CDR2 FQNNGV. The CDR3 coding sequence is TGTGCCAGCAGCTTGGGCCCGAACGCTACCCCAGAGACCCAGTACTTC. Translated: CASSLGPNATPETQYF. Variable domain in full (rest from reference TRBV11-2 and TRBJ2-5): EAGVAQSPRYKIIEKRQSVAFWCNPISGHATLYWYQQILGQGPKLLIQFQNNGVVDDSQLPKDRFSAERLKGVDSTLKIQPAKLEDSAVYLCASSLGPNATPETQYFGPGTRLLVL.

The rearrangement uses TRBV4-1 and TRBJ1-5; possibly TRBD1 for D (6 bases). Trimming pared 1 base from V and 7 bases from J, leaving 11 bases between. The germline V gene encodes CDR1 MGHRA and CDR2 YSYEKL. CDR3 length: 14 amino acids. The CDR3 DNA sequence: TGCGCCAGCAGCCAAGGGGCCGGGGGCCAGCCCCAGCATTTT. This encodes CASSQGAGGQPQHF.

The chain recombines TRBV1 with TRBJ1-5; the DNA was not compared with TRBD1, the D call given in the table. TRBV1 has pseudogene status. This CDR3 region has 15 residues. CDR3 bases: TGCACCAGCAGCTACACCGGGACAGGGCATCAGCCCCAGCATTTT. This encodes CTSSYTGTGHQPQHF.

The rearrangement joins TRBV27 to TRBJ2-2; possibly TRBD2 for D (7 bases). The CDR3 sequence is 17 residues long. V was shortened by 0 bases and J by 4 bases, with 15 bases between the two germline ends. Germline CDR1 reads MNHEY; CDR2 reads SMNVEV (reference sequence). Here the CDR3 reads CASSLSVGGQTTGELFF. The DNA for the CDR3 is TGTGCCAGCAGTTTATCGGTCGGGGGGCAGACCACCGGGGAGCTGTTTTTT.

In DNA form, the CDR3 reads TGTGCCAGCAATGGGCAGGGCCAATCACCCCTCCACTTT. This translates into CASNGQGQSPLHF. The chain uses TRBV25-1 and TRBJ1-6; tentative D call: TRBD1 (5 bases). Germline CDR1 MGHDK, CDR2 SYGVNS. This CDR3 comprises 13 residues. The V and J ends lost 7 bases and 10 bases respectively, with 14 bases between them.

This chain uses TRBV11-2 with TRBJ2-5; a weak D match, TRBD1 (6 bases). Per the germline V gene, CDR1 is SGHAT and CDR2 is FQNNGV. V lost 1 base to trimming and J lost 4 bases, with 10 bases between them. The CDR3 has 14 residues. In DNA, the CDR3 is TGTGCCAGCAGCTTAGCAGGACAGCGAGAGACCCAGTACTTC. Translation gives CASSLAGQRETQYF.

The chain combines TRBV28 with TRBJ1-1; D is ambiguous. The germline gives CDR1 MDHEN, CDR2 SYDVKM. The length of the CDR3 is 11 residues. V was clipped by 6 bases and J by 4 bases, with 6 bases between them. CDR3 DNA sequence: TGTGCCAGCAGGGGTATCACTGAAGCTTTCTTT. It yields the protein CASRGITEAFF.

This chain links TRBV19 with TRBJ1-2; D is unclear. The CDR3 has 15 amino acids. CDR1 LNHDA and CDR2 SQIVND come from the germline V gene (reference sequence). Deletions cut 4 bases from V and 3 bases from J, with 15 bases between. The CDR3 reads CASSTRDLRDYGYTF. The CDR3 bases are TGTGCCAGTAGTACTCGGGATTTACGGGACTATGGCTACACCTTC.